This T cell receptor beta chain originates from a study of shared clonotypes between healthy human individuals. The CDR3 has 14 residues. Germline V gene data show CDR1 as SGHNT and CDR2 as YYREEE (reference sequence). Deletions cut 0 bases from V and 9 bases from J, with 13 bases between. Sequencing was at deep level. Sequenced by immunoSEQ multiplex PCR; TCRdb stores in-frame clones only, minus some. This sample carries 1,400,000 or so clones, 98% of them seen once, and the ten largest clones take roughly 0.35%. Notes on the study in general: Sampling used blood alone; tissue repertoires probably differ.

Concerning this clone: As yet, its antigen is unknown.

The sample consisted of naive CD4+ T cells sorted from blood. Sample subset: CD45RA+ positively selected. The receptor was derived from a man under 40 in good health. J is TRBJ1-5 and V is TRBV5-4; D unresolved. CDR3 sequence (DNA): TGTGCCAGCAGCTTGGCTGGCGTTTCCGGGCCCCAGCATTTT. Amino acid sequence: CASSLAGVSGPQHF.